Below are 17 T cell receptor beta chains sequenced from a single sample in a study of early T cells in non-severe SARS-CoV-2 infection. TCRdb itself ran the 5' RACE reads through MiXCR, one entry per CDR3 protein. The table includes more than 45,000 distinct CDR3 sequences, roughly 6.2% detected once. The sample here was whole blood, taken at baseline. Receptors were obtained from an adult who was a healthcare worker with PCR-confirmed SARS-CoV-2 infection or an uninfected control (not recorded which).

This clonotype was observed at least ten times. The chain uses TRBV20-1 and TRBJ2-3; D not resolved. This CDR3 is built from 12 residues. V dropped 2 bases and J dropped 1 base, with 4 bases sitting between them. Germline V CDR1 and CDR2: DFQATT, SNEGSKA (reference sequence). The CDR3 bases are TGCAGTGCTAGAAGAGGCACAGATACGCAGTATTTT. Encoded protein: CSARRGTDTQYF.

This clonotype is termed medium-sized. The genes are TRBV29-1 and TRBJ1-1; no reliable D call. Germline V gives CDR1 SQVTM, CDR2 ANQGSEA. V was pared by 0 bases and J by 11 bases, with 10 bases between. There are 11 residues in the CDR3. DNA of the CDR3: TGCAGCGTTGAAGATCCGGGGAGGGCTTTCTTT. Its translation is CSVEDPGRAFF.

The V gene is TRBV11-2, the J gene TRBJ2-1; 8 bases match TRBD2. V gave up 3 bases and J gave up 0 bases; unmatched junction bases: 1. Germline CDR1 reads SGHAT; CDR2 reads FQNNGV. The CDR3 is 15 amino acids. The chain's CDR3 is CASSFGRGSYNEQFF. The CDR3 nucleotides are TGTGCCAGCAGCTTCGGGAGGGGCTCCTACAATGAGCAGTTCTTC. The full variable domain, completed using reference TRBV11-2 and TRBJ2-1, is EAGVAQSPRYKIIEKRQSVAFWCNPISGHATLYWYQQILGQGPKLLIQFQNNGVVDDSQLPKDRFSAERLKGVDSTLKIQPAKLEDSAVYLCASSFGRGSYNEQFFGPGTRLTVL.

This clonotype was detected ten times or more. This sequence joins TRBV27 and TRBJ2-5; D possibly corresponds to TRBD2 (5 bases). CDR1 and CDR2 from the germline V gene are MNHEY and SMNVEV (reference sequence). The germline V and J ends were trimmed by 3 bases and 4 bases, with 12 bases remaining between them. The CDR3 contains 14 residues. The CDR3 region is CASSLRVVGETQYF. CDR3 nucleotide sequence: TGTGCCAGCAGTTTGCGGGTCGTAGGAGAGACCCAGTACTTC.

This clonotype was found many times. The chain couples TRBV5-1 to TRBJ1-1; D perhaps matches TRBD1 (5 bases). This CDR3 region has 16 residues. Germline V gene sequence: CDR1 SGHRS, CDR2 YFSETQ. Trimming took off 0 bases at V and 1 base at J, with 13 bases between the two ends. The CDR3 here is CASSLAVGHQNTEAFF. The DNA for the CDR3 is TGCGCCAGCAGCTTGGCCGTCGGACACCAGAACACTGAAGCTTTCTTT. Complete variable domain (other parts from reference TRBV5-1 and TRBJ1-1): KAGVTQTPRYLIKTRGQQVTLSCSPISGHRSVSWYQQTPGQGLQFLFEYFSETQRNKGNFPGRFSGRQFSNSRSEMNVSTLELGDSALYLCASSLAVGHQNTEAFFGQGTRLTVV.

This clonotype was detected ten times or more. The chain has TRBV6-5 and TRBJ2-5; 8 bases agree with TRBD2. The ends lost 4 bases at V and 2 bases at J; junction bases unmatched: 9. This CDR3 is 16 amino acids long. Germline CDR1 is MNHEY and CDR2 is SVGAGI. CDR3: CASSFSGMGPQETQYF. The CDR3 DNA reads TGTGCCAGCAGTTTTAGCGGGATGGGTCCTCAAGAGACCCAGTACTTC.

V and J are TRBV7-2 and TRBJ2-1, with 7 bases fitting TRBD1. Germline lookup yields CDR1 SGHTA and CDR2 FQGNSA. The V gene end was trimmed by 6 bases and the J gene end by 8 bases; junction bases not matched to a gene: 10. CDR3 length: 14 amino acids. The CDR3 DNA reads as TGTGCCAGCAGTGCTCAAACAGGGGCCGATGAGCAGTTCTTC. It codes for CASSAQTGADEQFF.

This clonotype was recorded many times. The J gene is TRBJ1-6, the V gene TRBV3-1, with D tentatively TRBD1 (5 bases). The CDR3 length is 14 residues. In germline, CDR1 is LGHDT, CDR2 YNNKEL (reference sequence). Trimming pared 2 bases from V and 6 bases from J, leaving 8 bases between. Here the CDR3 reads CASSQKQGNSPLHF. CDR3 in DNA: TGTGCCAGCAGCCAAAAGCAGGGTAATTCACCCCTCCACTTT. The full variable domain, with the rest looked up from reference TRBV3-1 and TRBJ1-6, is DTAVSQTPKYLVTQMGNDKSIKCEQNLGHDTMYWYKQDSKKFLKIMFSYNNKELIINETVPNRFSPKSPDKAHLNLHINSLELGDSAVYFCASSQKQGNSPLHFGNGTRLTVT.

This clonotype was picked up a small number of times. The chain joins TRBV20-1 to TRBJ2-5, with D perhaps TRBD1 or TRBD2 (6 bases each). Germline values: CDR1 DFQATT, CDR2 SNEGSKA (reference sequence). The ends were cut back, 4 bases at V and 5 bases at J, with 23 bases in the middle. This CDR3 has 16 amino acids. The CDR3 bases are TGCAGTGCTATAGAGGGGGTTCTAGCGTTTGGCGAGACCCAGTACTTC. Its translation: CSAIEGVLAFGETQYF.

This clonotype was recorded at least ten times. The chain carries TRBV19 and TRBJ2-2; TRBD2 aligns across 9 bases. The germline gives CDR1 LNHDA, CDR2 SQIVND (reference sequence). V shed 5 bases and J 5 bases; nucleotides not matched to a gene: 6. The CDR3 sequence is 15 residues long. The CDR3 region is CASSVAGARTGELFF. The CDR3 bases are TGTGCCAGTAGTGTAGCGGGAGCCAGAACCGGGGAGCTGTTTTTT.

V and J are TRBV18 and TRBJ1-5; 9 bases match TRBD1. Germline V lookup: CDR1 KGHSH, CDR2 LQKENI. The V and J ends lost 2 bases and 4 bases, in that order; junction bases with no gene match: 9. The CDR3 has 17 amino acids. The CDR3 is CASSPRGQGRLNQPQHF. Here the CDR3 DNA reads TGTGCCAGCTCACCAAGGGGACAGGGTAGATTGAATCAGCCCCAGCATTTT.

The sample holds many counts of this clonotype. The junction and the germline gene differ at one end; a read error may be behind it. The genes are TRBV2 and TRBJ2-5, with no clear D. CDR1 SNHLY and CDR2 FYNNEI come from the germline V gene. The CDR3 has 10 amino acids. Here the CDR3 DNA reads TGTGCCAGCAGCGAAGAGACCCAGTACTTC. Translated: CASSEETQYF.

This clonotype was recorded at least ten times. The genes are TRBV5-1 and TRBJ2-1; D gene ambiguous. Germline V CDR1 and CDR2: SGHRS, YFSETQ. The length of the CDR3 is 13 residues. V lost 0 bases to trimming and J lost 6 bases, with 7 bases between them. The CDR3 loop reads CASSLVHRNEQFF. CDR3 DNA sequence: TGCGCCAGCAGCTTGGTACATCGCAATGAGCAGTTCTTC.

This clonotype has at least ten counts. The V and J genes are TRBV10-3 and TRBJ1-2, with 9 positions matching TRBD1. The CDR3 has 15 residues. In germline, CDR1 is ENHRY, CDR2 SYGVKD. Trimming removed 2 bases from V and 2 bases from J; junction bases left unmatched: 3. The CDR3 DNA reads TGTGCCATCAGTGAGACAGGGGGCCTCAACTATGGCTACACCTTC. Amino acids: CAISETGGLNYGYTF.

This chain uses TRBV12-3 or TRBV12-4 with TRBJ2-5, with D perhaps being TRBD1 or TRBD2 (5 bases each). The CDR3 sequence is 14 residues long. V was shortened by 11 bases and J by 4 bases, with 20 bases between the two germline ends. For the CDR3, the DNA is TGTGCCGTCCAGACGGGACCGTATGGAGAGACCCAGTACTTC. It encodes CAVQTGPYGETQYF.

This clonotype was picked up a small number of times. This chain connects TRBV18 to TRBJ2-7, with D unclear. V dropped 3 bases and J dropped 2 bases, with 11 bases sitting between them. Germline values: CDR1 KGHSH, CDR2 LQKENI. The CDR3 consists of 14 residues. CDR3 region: CASSPPGPPYEQYF. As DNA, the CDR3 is TGTGCCAGCTCACCCCCCGGACCACCCTACGAGCAGTACTTC.

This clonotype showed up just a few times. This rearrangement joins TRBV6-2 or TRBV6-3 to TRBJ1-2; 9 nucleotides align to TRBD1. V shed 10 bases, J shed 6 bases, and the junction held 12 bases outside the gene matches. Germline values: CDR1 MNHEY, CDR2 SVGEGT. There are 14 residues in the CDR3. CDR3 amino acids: CATGGGQGRNGYTF. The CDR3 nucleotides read TGTGCCACCGGCGGGGGACAGGGAAGGAATGGCTACACCTTC.